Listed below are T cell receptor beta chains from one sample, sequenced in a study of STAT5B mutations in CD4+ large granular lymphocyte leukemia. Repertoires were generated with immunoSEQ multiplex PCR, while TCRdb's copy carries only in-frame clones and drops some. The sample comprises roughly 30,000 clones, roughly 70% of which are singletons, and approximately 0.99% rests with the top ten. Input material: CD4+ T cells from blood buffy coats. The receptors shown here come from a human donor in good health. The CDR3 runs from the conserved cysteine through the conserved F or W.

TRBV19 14 CASSTQTSGNEQFF
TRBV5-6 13 CASRRQGSDTQYF
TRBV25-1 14 CASSEFGVRETQYF
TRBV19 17 CASSILAGDSITGELFF
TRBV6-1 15 CASSFLTGAGLEQYF
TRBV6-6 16 CASRDFKGPREETQYF
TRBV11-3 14 CASSLGRGSDTQYF
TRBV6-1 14 CASRGSGGANEQFF
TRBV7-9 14 CASSFQVATGELFF
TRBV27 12 CASRGSGSPLHF
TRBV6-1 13 CASSRTRTDTQYF
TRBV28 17 CASSLHLTGRRSYGYTF
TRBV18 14 CASSPAGGTDTQYF
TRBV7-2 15 CASSLGRVTYNEQFF
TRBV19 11 CASALWHTIYF
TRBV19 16 CASSIASGLQRPEQFF
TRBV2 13 CASSWNSNQPQHF
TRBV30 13 CAWSRQGNTEAFF
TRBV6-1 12 CASSEVPIEAFF
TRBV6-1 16 CASSEAFRGPQETQYF
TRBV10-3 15 CAISKQGTGANVLTF
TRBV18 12 CASSVGASGYTF
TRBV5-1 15 CASSEGQANTGELFF
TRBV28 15 CASSLDDRPQGTQYF
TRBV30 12 CAWGDSRYEQYF
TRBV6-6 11 CASGTAYGYTF
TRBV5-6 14 CASSLSREDTEAFF
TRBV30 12 CAWGGNNQPQHF
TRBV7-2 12 CASSLAGDGYTF
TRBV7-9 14 CASLRTGRSETQYF
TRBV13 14 CASSVRDRGYEQYF
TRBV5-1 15 CASSLWGSYNSPLHF
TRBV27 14 CASGKLRDTGELFF
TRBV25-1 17 CASSGGTGSLSGNTIYF
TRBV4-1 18 CASSQDLRTSAIQETQYF
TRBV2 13 CASSPDPNTEAFF
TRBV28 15 CASIPGSYSNQPQHF
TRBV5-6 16 CASSYDGQGGTDTQYF
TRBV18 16 CASSPRTDANTGELFF
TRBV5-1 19 CASSLVRARPFNSNQPQHF
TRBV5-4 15 CASSSGLAGGNEQFF
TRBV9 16 CASSPRSARIYNEQFF
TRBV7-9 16 CASSPRGTTTNEKLFF
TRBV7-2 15 CASSLMQTPQETQYF
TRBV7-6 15 CASSPLGTDPEKLFF
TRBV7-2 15 CASSSTGASYNEQFF
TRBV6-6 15 CASSYSAASGNTIYF
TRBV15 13 CATSRDYGSEQYF
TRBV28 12 CASSPTLDATFF
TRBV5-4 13 CASSPAQGTEAFF